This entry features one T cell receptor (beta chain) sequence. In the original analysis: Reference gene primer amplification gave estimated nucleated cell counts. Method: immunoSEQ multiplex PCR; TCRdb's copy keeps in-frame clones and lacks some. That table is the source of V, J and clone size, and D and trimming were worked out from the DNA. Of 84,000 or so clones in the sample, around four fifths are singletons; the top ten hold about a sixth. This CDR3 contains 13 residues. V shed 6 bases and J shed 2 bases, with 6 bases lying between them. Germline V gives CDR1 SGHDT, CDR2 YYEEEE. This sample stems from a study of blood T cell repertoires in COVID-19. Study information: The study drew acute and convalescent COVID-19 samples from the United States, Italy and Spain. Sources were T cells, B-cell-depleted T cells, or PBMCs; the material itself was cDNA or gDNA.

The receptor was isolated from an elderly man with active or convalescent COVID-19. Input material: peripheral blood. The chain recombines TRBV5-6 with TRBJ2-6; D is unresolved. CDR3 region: CASTKTGANVLTF. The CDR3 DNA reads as TGTGCCAGCACCAAAACTGGGGCCAACGTCCTGACTTTC.